This TCR beta chain was identified in a study of T-cell reconstitution after alpha-beta-depleted transplantation in children. CDR3 length: 16 amino acids. The ends lost 2 bases at V and 0 bases at J; junction bases unmatched: 4. Germline V gene lookup returns CDR1 MNHEY and CDR2 SVGAGI. Regarding the study as a whole: One year after transplant, T-cell counts and diversity came mostly from newly produced T cells.

Regarding this clonotype: As yet, its antigen is unknown.

Preparation of the TCRbeta library involved a method that used unique molecular identifiers. TCRdb reanalysed the PCR reads using MiXCR and keeps one entry per CDR3 protein. The table has 70,000 or so distinct CDR3 sequences, roughly 10% seen once. V is TRBV6-5 and J is TRBJ1-1; 9 bases align to TRBD1. This TCR was recovered from a boy aged 10-17 years with acute myeloid leukemia, due to receive a stem cell transplant. Material: PBMCs, obtained before TCRalphabeta/CD19-depleted stem cell transplant. The CDR3: CASSYGTGIMNTEAFF. The CDR3 DNA follows: TGTGCCAGCAGTTACGGGACAGGGATTATGAACACTGAAGCTTTCTTT.